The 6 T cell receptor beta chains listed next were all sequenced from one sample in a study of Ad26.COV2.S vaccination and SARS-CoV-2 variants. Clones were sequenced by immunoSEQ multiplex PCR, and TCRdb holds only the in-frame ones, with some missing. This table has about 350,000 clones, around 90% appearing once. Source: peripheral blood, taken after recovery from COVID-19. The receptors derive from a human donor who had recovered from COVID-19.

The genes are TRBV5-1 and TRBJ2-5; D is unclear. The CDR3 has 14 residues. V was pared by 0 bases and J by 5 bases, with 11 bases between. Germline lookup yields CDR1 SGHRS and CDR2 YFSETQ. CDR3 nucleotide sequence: TGCGCCAGCAGCTTGGACCGACCACGGGAGACCCAGTACTTC. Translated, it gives CASSLDRPRETQYF.

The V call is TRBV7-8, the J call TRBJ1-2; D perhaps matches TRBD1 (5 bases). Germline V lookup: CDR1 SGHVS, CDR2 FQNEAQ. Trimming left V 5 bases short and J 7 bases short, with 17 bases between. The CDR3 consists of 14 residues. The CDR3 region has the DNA TGTGCCAGCAGCCCCGGGACGGCGGCGGGTGGCTACACCTTC. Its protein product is CASSPGTAAGGYTF.

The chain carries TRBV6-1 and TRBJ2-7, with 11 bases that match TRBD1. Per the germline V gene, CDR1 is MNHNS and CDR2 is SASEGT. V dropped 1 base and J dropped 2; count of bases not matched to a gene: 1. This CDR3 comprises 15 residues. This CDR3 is CASSEGTGGPYEQYF. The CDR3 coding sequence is TGTGCCAGCAGTGAAGGGACAGGGGGCCCCTACGAGCAGTACTTC.

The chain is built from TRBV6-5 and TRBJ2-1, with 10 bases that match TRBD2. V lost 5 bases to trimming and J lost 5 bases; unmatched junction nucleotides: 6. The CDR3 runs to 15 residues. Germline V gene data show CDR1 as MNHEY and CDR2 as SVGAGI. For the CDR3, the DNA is TGTGCCAGCAGTACGATAGCGGGGGGAAACAATGAGCAGTTCTTC. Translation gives CASSTIAGGNNEQFF.

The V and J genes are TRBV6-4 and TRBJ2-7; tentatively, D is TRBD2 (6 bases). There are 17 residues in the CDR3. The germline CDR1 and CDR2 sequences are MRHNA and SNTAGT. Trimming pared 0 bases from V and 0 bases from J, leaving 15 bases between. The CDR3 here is CASSDSKRALGSYEQYF. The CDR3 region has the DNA TGTGCCAGCAGTGACTCGAAGCGGGCCCTCGGCTCCTACGAGCAGTACTTC.

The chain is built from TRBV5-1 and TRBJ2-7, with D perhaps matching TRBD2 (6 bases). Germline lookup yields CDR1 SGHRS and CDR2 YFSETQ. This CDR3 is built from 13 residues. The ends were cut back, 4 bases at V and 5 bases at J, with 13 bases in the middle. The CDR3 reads CASSLSGDHEQYF. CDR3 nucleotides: TGCGCCAGCAGCCTATCGGGGGACCACGAGCAGTACTTC.